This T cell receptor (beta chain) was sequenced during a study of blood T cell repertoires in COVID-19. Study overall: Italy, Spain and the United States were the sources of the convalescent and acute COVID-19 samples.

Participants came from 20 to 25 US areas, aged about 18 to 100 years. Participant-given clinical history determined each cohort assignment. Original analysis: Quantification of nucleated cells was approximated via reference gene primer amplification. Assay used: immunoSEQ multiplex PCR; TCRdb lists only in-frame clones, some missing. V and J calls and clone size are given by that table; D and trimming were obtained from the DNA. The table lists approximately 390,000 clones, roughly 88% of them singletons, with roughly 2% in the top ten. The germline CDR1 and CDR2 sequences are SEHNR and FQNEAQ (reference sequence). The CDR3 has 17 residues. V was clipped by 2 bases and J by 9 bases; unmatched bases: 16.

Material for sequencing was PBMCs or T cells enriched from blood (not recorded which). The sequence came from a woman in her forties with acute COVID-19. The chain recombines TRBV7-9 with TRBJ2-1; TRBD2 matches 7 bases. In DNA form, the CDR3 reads TGTGCCAGCAGCTTAAGAGCGCCGAGCGGGGAACGGTTTGAGCAGTTCTTC. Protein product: CASSLRAPSGERFEQFF.